The sequence of this TCR beta chain was determined in a study of blood T cell repertoires in COVID-19. Turning to the study itself: Both acute and convalescent COVID-19 samples were obtained from the United States, Italy and Spain. T cells, B-cell-depleted T cells, or PBMCs supplied cDNA or gDNA.

Original methodology: Nucleated cell number was recorded as an estimate derived from reference gene primer amplification. TCRdb's copy holds only in-frame clones and misses some; the assay was immunoSEQ multiplex PCR. V and J calls and clone size follow that table, whereas D and trimming were derived from the DNA. Of about 380,000 clones listed, about 80% are singletons. This TCR came from a human donor with acute or convalescent COVID-19. The donor label of this sample is uncertain. The specimen sequenced was peripheral blood.

The CDR3 reads CASSGQTSGKYNEQFF. For the CDR3, the DNA is TGTGCCAGCAGCGGTCAGACTAGCGGGAAGTACAATGAGCAGTTCTTC. The chain recombines TRBV5-4 with TRBJ2-1; 11 nucleotides align to TRBD2. Looked up from germline, CDR1 is SGHNT and CDR2 is YYREEE (reference sequence). V gave up 4 bases and J gave up 4 bases; unmatched junction bases: 7. The CDR3 is 16 residues long. Looking up the rest from reference TRBV5-4 and TRBJ2-1 gives the full variable domain: ETGVTQSPTHLIKTRGQQVTLRCSSQSGHNTVSWYQQALGQGPQFIFQYYREEENGRGNFPPRFSGLQFPNYSSELNVNALELDDSALYLCASSGQTSGKYNEQFFGPGTRLTVL.